The rows below give T cell receptor beta chains drawn from one sample of a study of blood T cell repertoires in COVID-19. Sequenced by immunoSEQ multiplex PCR; TCRdb stores in-frame clones only, minus some. Counted here are about 150,000 clones, 75% to 90% occurring once; the ten biggest clones make up 15%. Sequencing was performed on peripheral blood. The receptor source for this set is a woman between 40 and 55 years old with acute or convalescent COVID-19. The CDR3 runs from the conserved cysteine through the conserved F or W. D genes are given only for firm matches. Some rows have no size entry. The others give once, few or many, or a class for an expanded clone.

TRBD2 | TRBJ2-2 | - | TRBV4-1 | CASSRGLAGTNTGELFF | TGCGCCAGCAGCCGGGGACTAGCGGGGACGAACACCGGGGAGCTGTTTTTT
TRBD2 | TRBJ2-7 | - | TRBV30 | CAWSWESGSGEQYF | TGTGCCTGGAGTTGGGAGAGCGGGAGCGGCGAGCAGTACTTC
TRBD1 | TRBJ1-1 | - | TRBV6-5 | CASTTTGGTEAFF | TGTGCCAGCACTACGACAGGGGGAACTGAAGCTTTCTTT
TRBD1 | TRBJ1-2 | - | TRBV19 | CASSTRDQGGYGYTF | TGTGCCAGTAGTACCCGGGATCAGGGGGGCTATGGCTACACCTTC
TRBD2 | TRBJ2-2 | - | TRBV3-1/TRBV3-2 | CASSRTELAGTGELFF | TGTGCCAGCAGCCGGACGGAACTAGCGGGGACCGGGGAGCTGTTTTTT
- | TRBJ1-5 | - | TRBV10-1 | CASTRTKGGQPQHF | TGCGCCAGCACCCGGACAAAAGGTGGGCAGCCCCAGCATTTT
- | TRBJ1-4 | - | TRBV5-1 | CASSLGGGGEKLFF | TGCGCCAGCAGCTTAGGCGGGGGTGGAGAAAAACTGTTTTTT
- | TRBJ2-3 | - | TRBV15 | CATSRELGRGLDTQYF | TGTGCCACCAGCAGAGAACTGGGTAGAGGGTTAGATACGCAGTATTTT
TRBD1 | TRBJ2-7 | - | TRBV24-1 | CATRGQGTSYEQYF | TGTGCCACCAGAGGACAGGGGACCTCCTACGAGCAGTACTTC
- | TRBJ1-6 | few | TRBV12-5 | CASGLVGVYNSPLHF | TGTGCTAGTGGTTTGGTAGGGGTCTATAATTCACCCCTCCACTTT
- | TRBJ1-6 | - | TRBV7-9 | CASSGQYNSPLHF | TGTGCCAGCAGTGGACAGTACAATTCACCCCTCCACTTT
TRBD2 | TRBJ2-7 | - | TRBV5-4 | CASSLAGTQGGVSEQYF | TGTGCCAGCAGCTTGGCCGGGACCCAGGGAGGGGTTTCGGAGCAGTACTTC
- | TRBJ2-7 | - | TRBV27 | CASSFSGTDYEQYF | TGTGCCAGCAGTTTTAGCGGGACAGACTACGAGCAGTACTTC
- | TRBJ1-2 | - | TRBV5-1 | CASSFGQGRNYGYTF | TGCGCCAGCAGCTTCGGGCAGGGAAGAAACTATGGCTACACCTTC
- | TRBJ2-1 | - | TRBV24-1 | CATSRGAGSSDEQFF | TGTGCCACCAGTCGGGGGGCAGGGAGTAGCGATGAGCAGTTCTTC
TRBD2 | TRBJ2-1 | - | TRBV6-4 | CASSDSGTNSYNEQFF | TGTGCCAGCAGTGACTCCGGGACTAACTCCTACAATGAGCAGTTCTTC
TRBD2 | TRBJ2-2 | - | TRBV19 | CASSIGTSVAGELFF | TGTGCCAGTAGTATTGGGACTAGCGTGGCCGGGGAGCTGTTTTTT
- | TRBJ2-1 | - | TRBV6-2/TRBV6-3 | CASSRIPTDNEQFF | TGTGCCAGCAGTCGTATCCCCACGGACAATGAGCAGTTCTTC
- | TRBJ2-7 | - | TRBV27 | CASSSFQGYEQYF | TGTGCCAGCAGTTCGTTCCAGGGCTACGAGCAGTACTTC
- | TRBJ1-1 | - | TRBV5-4 | CASSPYGGRTEAFF | TGTGCCAGCAGCCCTTATGGAGGGAGGACTGAAGCTTTCTTT
TRBD1 | TRBJ2-7 | - | TRBV14 | CASSQGTGVIYEQYF | TGTGCCAGCAGCCAAGGGACAGGGGTCATCTACGAGCAGTACTTC
TRBD1 | TRBJ2-3 | - | TRBV11-3 | CASSADRGSRTDTQYF | TGTGCCAGCAGCGCGGACAGGGGGAGCCGCACAGATACGCAGTATTTT
TRBD2 | TRBJ2-3 | - | TRBV27 | CASSPSGGSTDTQYF | TGTGCCAGCAGTCCTAGCGGGGGAAGCACAGATACGCAGTATTTT